One and the same sample provided the 19 T cell receptor beta chains below, sequenced in a study of blood T cells in healthy people across ages. Combining a sample-barcoded 5' primer with a J-beta primer mix, a second PCR ran for about 6 to 11 cycles. TCRdb reprocessed the 5' RACE reads with MiXCR, giving one entry per CDR3 protein. This sample yields 1.6 million or so distinct CDR3 sequences, of which approximately 32% are seen a single time; roughly 10% belongs to the top ten. Sequencing input: blood. Receptor source: a woman under 40 in good health.

The rearrangement uses TRBV6-5 and TRBJ2-7; D unresolved. The CDR3 contains 16 residues. Germline CDR1 MNHEY, CDR2 SVGAGI. Trimming left V 2 bases short and J 3 bases short, with 17 bases between. The CDR3 nucleotides are TGTGCCAGCAGTTACCAACCGCCAGCCATCGACTACGAGCAGTACTTC. Amino acid sequence: CASSYQPPAIDYEQYF.

In this sample, this clonotype turned up a few times. The chain uses TRBV20-1 and TRBJ1-2, with D perhaps matching TRBD1 (5 bases). Germline V gene lookup returns CDR1 DFQATT and CDR2 SNEGSKA (reference sequence). The CDR3 spans 13 residues. The V and J ends lost 1 base and 7 bases respectively, with 13 bases between them. Here the CDR3 reads CSARVAGTFGYTF. Written as DNA, the CDR3 is TGCAGTGCTAGAGTCGCAGGGACTTTTGGCTACACCTTC.

This clonotype was observed a few times. The junction differs from germline at one of its ends, possibly a read error. The V call is TRBV7-2, the J call TRBJ2-5; 10 nucleotides match TRBD2. This CDR3 comprises 18 residues. Germline V lookup: CDR1 SGHTA, CDR2 FQGNSA. The DNA for the CDR3 is TGTGCCAGCAGCTTAACGATGCTAGCGGGGGAGGTCCAAGAGGCCCAGTACTTC. Translating it yields CASSLTMLAGEVQEAQYF.

The table lists this clonotype with many counts. V is TRBV20-1 and J is TRBJ2-1, with D possibly being TRBD2 (6 bases). Germline V CDR1 and CDR2: DFQATT, SNEGSKA (reference sequence). V lost 6 bases and J 0 bases, leaving 15 bases between the germline ends. This CDR3 contains 15 residues. CDR3 sequence reads: CSAMGLTSSYNEQFF. The CDR3, as DNA: TGCAGTGCCATGGGACTCACCAGCTCCTACAATGAGCAGTTCTTC.

This clonotype has only a few counts. V usage is TRBV5-5 and J usage is TRBJ2-7, with D perhaps TRBD2 (6 bases). Germline V gene sequence: CDR1 SGHKS, CDR2 YYEKEE (reference sequence). The CDR3 has 15 residues. V was shortened by 4 bases and J by 6 bases, with 20 bases between the two germline ends. The CDR3: CASSPRSRDPSEQYF. The CDR3 DNA sequence: TGTGCCAGCAGCCCACGTTCGCGGGACCCTTCCGAGCAGTACTTC.

This clonotype has a handful of counts. The J gene is TRBJ2-7, the V gene TRBV2; TRBD1 or TRBD2 may be the D gene (5 bases each). V lost 5 bases and J lost 6, with 11 bases in between. The germline V gene has CDR1 SNHLY and CDR2 FYNNEI. CDR3 length: 12 residues. CDR3 amino acids: CASSTGRSEQYF. As DNA, the CDR3 is TGTGCCAGCAGTACGGGACGTAGCGAGCAGTACTTC. The entire variable domain, with the rest obtained from reference TRBV2 and TRBJ2-7, is as follows: EPEVTQTPSHQVTQMGQEVILRCVPISNHLYFYWYRQILGQKVEFLVSFYNNEISEKSEIFDDQFSVERPDGSNFTLKIRSTKLEDSAMYFCASSTGRSEQYFGPGTRLTVT.

The chain recombines TRBV3-1 with TRBJ2-6; 9 bases line up with TRBD2. CDR3 length: 18 residues. CDR1 LGHDT and CDR2 YNNKEL come from the germline V gene (reference sequence). V shed 4 bases and J 0 bases; nucleotides not matched to a gene: 7. CDR3 sequence reads: CASSPRLADFSGANVLTF. Here the CDR3 DNA reads TGTGCCAGCAGCCCCAGACTAGCGGATTTCTCTGGGGCCAACGTCCTGACTTTC. Full variable domain (missing parts from reference TRBV3-1 and TRBJ2-6): DTAVSQTPKYLVTQMGNDKSIKCEQNLGHDTMYWYKQDSKKFLKIMFSYNNKELIINETVPNRFSPKSPDKAHLNLHINSLELGDSAVYFCASSPRLADFSGANVLTFGAGSRLTVL.

The table lists this clonotype with a few counts. The rearrangement uses TRBV2 and TRBJ1-6; no definite D call. In germline, CDR1 is SNHLY, CDR2 FYNNEI. The length of the CDR3 is 13 residues. Trimming cost V 8 bases and J 7 bases, with 12 bases left between them. The CDR3 region has the DNA TGTGCCAGCGGAGACTTGGAAAATTCACCCCTCCACTTT. Translating gives CASGDLENSPLHF.

This clonotype was detected a few times. The junction differs from germline at one of its ends, possibly a read error. The J gene is TRBJ2-7, the V gene TRBV7-9, with D possibly matching TRBD1 (6 bases). The CDR3 covers 13 residues. The germline V gene encodes CDR1 SEHNR and CDR2 FQNEAQ (reference sequence). Written as DNA, the CDR3 is TGTGCCAGCAGCCGGACAGCCACCTACGTGCAGTACTTC. Translated, it gives CASSRTATYVQYF. Using reference TRBV7-9 and TRBJ2-7 for the parts outside the CDR3, the full variable domain is DTGVSQNPRHKITKRGQNVTFRCDPISEHNRLYWYRQTLGQGPEFLTYFQNEAQLEKSRLLSDRFSAERPKGSFSTLEIQRTEQGDSAMYLCASSRTATYVQYFGPGTRLTVT.

The CDR3 here is CSARGTLRPYNEQFF. As DNA, the CDR3 is TGCAGTGCTAGAGGGACTCTTAGACCCTACAATGAGCAGTTCTTC. V and J are TRBV20-1 and TRBJ2-1; weak D call: TRBD2 (5 bases). Trimming stripped 1 base from V and 2 bases from J, with 12 bases between. From germline, CDR1 is DFQATT and CDR2 SNEGSKA (reference sequence). The CDR3 has 15 residues.

This chain connects TRBV10-3 to TRBJ1-2; a possible D gene is TRBD1 (5 bases). CDR1 is ENHRY, CDR2 SYGVKD, per germline. The V and J ends lost 4 bases and 7 bases respectively, with 19 bases between them. The CDR3 extends over 15 amino acids. CDR3 in DNA: TGTGCCATCAGTGTGACGGGGGGGATAAGTCTTGGCTACACCTTC. Translating gives CAISVTGGISLGYTF.

This clonotype was seen a few times. The chain couples TRBV27 to TRBJ2-5, with 13 bases identical to TRBD2. Per germline, CDR1 MNHEY and CDR2 SMNVEV (reference sequence). The CDR3 has 16 amino acids. V trimming: 5 bases; J trimming: 3 bases; junction bases outside the gene matches: 6. DNA for the CDR3: TGTGCCAGCAGTGTGGGACTAGCGGGAACAAAAGAGACCCAGTACTTC. Translating it yields CASSVGLAGTKETQYF.

The chain joins TRBV15 to TRBJ2-7, with 8 nucleotides matching TRBD1. CDR1 is LNHNV and CDR2 is YYDKDF in the germline V gene (reference sequence). CDR3 length: 15 residues. Trimming took 0 bases from V and 6 from J; bases not matched to a gene: 7. The CDR3 loop is CATSRDLDRVSEQYF. Here the CDR3 DNA reads TGTGCCACCAGCAGAGATCTGGACAGGGTAAGCGAGCAGTACTTC.

V is TRBV10-2 and J is TRBJ2-5, with 10 bases fitting TRBD1. The germline V gene has CDR1 WSHSY and CDR2 SAAADI. With V trimmed by 4 bases and J by 5 bases, 7 bases remained unmatched. This CDR3 region has 15 residues. CDR3 DNA sequence: TGCGCCAGCAGTGGGGGGACAGGGGCCTGGGAGACCCAGTACTTC. This gives the protein CASSGGTGAWETQYF.

The chain is built from TRBV20-1 and TRBJ2-1; TRBD2 might be the D (7 bases). Germline CDR1 and CDR2: DFQATT and SNEGSKA (reference sequence). V was clipped by 0 bases and J by 10 bases, with 16 bases between them. The CDR3 extends over 14 amino acids. The CDR3 spells CSARDGSGRGEQFF. The CDR3 DNA sequence: TGCAGTGCTAGAGATGGGTCGGGGAGGGGGGAGCAGTTCTTC.

The chain joins TRBV30 to TRBJ2-3; maybe TRBD1 (5 bases). Trimming stripped 2 bases from V and 3 bases from J, with 18 bases between. CDR3 length equals 16 residues. Germline V lookup: CDR1 GTSNPN, CDR2 SVGIG (reference sequence). CDR3 amino acids: CAWSLPIGVGTDTQYF. Written as DNA, the CDR3 is TGTGCCTGGAGTCTTCCTATAGGGGTCGGAACAGATACGCAGTATTTT.

The chain recombines TRBV24-1 with TRBJ1-4; 7 nucleotides agree with TRBD1. V shed 3 bases and J 0 bases; nucleotides not matched to a gene: 3. Germline V gene sequence: CDR1 KGHDR, CDR2 SFDVKD. The CDR3 spans 16 residues. The CDR3 region is CATSDGDSATNEKLFF. The CDR3 coding sequence is TGTGCCACCAGTGATGGGGACAGTGCAACTAATGAAAAACTGTTTTTT.

This clonotype showed up just a few times. The chain is built from TRBV20-1 and TRBJ1-5, with D possibly matching TRBD1 (6 bases). This CDR3 has 16 amino acids. Per the germline V gene, CDR1 is DFQATT and CDR2 is SNEGSKA (reference sequence). The germline V and J ends were trimmed by 6 bases and 0 bases, with 18 bases remaining between them. CDR3 sequence reads: CSARAGAELSNQPQHF. The CDR3 coding sequence is TGCAGTGCCCGGGCGGGGGCCGAGCTTAGCAATCAGCCCCAGCATTTT.

The J gene is TRBJ2-3, the V gene TRBV13; 8 nucleotides align to TRBD2. The germline CDR1 and CDR2 sequences are PRHDT and FYEKMQ (reference sequence). V lost 4 bases, J lost 8 bases, and 11 bases stayed unmatched. The CDR3 totals 15 residues. The CDR3 DNA is TGTGCCAGCAGCTCCCGCACTAGCGGTGTGTCTACGCAGTATTTT. It yields the protein CASSSRTSGVSTQYF.